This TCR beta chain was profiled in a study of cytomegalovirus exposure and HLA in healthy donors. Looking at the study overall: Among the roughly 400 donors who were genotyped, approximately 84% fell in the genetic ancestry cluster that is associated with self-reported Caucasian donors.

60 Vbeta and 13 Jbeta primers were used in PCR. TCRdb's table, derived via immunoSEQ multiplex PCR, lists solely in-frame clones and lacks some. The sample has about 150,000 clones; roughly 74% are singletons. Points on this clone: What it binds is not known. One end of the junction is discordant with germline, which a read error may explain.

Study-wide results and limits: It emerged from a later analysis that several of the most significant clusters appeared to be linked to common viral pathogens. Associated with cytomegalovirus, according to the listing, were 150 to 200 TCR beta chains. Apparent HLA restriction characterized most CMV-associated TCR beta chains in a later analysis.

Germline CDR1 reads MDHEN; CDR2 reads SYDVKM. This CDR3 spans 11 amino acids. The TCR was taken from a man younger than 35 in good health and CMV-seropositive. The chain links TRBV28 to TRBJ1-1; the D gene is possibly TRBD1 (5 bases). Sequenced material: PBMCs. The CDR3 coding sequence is TGTGCCAGCAGCAGCAGGACAATGTGGCTCTTT. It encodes CASSSRTMWLF.